Below, 12 T cell receptor beta chains from the same sample are listed, as sequenced in a study of OX40 agonist ivuxolimab in advanced cancers. Here immunoSEQ multiplex PCR was the method, and the copy in TCRdb shows in-frame clones only, minus some. This table holds approximately 94,000 clones, around 84% found once. The starting material was CD4+ or CD8+ T cells sorted from blood, obtained in a trial of the OX40 agonist ivuxolimab. The receptors stem from an adult with an advanced solid tumor such as melanoma, head and neck, liver or kidney cancer.

The chain combines TRBV15 with TRBJ1-4; 7 bases map to TRBD1. CDR1 is LNHNV, CDR2 YYDKDF, per germline (reference sequence). The CDR3 contains 15 residues. Trimming removed 8 bases from V and 0 bases from J; junction bases left unmatched: 6. The CDR3 spells CATGGQVATNEKLFF. In DNA, the CDR3 is TGTGCCACCGGAGGACAGGTTGCAACTAATGAAAAACTGTTTTTT.

This clone was seen a few times. V gene TRBV18 combines with J gene TRBJ1-5, with D unclear. Germline CDR1 reads KGHSH; CDR2 reads LQKENI. The CDR3 is 15 residues long. Trimming left V 3 bases short and J 5 bases short, with 14 bases between. CDR3 sequence (DNA): TGTGCCAGCTCACCGCGCGTCGGTAACGATCAGCCCCAGCATTTT. Translated: CASSPRVGNDQPQHF. Based on the CDR3 plus reference TRBV18 and TRBJ1-5, the full variable domain is NAGVMQNPRHLVRRRGQEARLRCSPMKGHSHVYWYRQLPEEGLKFMVYLQKENIIDESGMPKERFSAEFPKEGPSILRIQQVVRGDSAAYFCASSPRVGNDQPQHFGDGTRLSIL.

The J gene is TRBJ2-7, the V gene TRBV30; D ambiguous. The CDR3 has 13 amino acids. V dropped 5 bases and J dropped 6 bases, with 17 bases sitting between them. CDR1 GTSNPN and CDR2 SVGIG come from the germline V gene (reference sequence). The chain's CDR3 is CAWAGPKGREQYF. The CDR3 DNA reads TGTGCCTGGGCCGGGCCTAAAGGTCGCGAGCAGTACTTC.

The V and J genes are TRBV2 and TRBJ1-5, with TRBD1 matching 10 bases. Germline V lookup: CDR1 SNHLY, CDR2 FYNNEI. This CDR3 is 13 amino acids long. With 7 bases clipped from V and 6 bases from J, the junction kept 3 bases outside the gene matches. The CDR3 region has the DNA TGTGCCAGCATGGGACAGGGGATTCAGCCCCAGCATTTT. As protein: CASMGQGIQPQHF.

The V and J genes are TRBV19 and TRBJ2-7; D gene unclear. CDR1 LNHDA and CDR2 SQIVND come from the germline V gene (reference sequence). The CDR3 is 13 amino acids. V was shortened by 3 bases and J by 6 bases, with 12 bases between the two germline ends. The CDR3 region has the DNA TGTGCCAGTAGTATGCAGTTAAGGGCCGAGCAGTACTTC. It yields the protein CASSMQLRAEQYF.

The rearrangement joins TRBV11-2 to TRBJ1-1, with D perhaps matching TRBD1 (6 bases). V lost 2 bases to trimming and J lost 1 base, with 20 bases between them. Germline assignment: CDR1 SGHAT and CDR2 FQNNGV. This CDR3 is 18 amino acids long. Written as DNA, the CDR3 is TGTGCCAGCAGCTTAAGGGGCGGGGACACCACAACGAACACTGAAGCTTTCTTT. Residues: CASSLRGGDTTTNTEAFF.

Concerning this clone: Other DNA sequences in the same sample also yield this CDR3. The rearrangement joins TRBV30 to TRBJ1-2; D uncertain. CDR3 length equals 13 residues. The V end lost 0 bases, the J end lost 4 bases, and 9 bases lay between the germline ends. CDR1 and CDR2 from the germline V gene are GTSNPN and SVGIG (reference sequence). The CDR3: CAWSVLRTYGYTF. The CDR3 nucleotides are TGTGCCTGGAGTGTACTACGGACCTATGGCTACACCTTC.

The chain uses TRBV4-2 and TRBJ2-5, with 7 bases aligning to TRBD1. CDR3 length: 17 residues. Germline-derived CDR1 and CDR2 are LGHNA and YNFKEQ. J lost 5 bases, V lost 3 bases, and 15 bases had no gene match. CDR3 in DNA: TGTGCCAGCAGCCAGTTCGATAGACAGGGCGTGTGGGAGACCCAGTACTTC. This sequence encodes CASSQFDRQGVWETQYF.

The chain couples TRBV4-2 to TRBJ1-4; weak D call: TRBD1 (5 bases). Trimming took 0 bases from V and 7 from J, leaving 12 bases between them. Germline CDR1 and CDR2: LGHNA and YNFKEQ. The CDR3 is made up of 15 amino acids. CDR3 nucleotides: TGTGCCAGCAGCCAAGATACACAGGCTATTGAAAAACTGTTTTTT. Translation: CASSQDTQAIEKLFF.

The V gene is TRBV7-2, the J gene TRBJ2-7; 10 positions agree with TRBD2. V lost 4 bases, J lost 2 bases, and 5 bases stayed unmatched. The length of the CDR3 is 15 residues. CDR1 is SGHTA and CDR2 is FQGNSA in the germline V gene. The chain's CDR3 is CASSSVAGGTYEQYV. The DNA for the CDR3 is TGTGCCAGCAGCTCGGTAGCGGGGGGTACCTACGAGCAGTACGTC.

V usage is TRBV12-5 and J usage is TRBJ1-1; tentative D call: TRBD1 (5 bases). V was pared by 7 bases and J by 2 bases, with 11 bases between. In germline, CDR1 is LGHNT, CDR2 FRNRAP. The CDR3 has 13 amino acids. CDR3 protein: CASAWGSNTEAFF. The CDR3 coding sequence is TGTGCTAGTGCCTGGGGGAGCAACACTGAAGCTTTCTTT.

This chain connects TRBV27 to TRBJ1-1; 9 positions match TRBD1. Trimming cost V 7 bases and J 5 bases; bases outside gene matches: 17. This CDR3 region has 17 residues. The germline gives CDR1 MNHEY, CDR2 SMNVEV (reference sequence). CDR3 nucleotide sequence: TGTGCCAGCACCGGCGGACAGGGGCGCAAGGACGGGACTGAAGCTTTCTTT. It encodes CASTGGQGRKDGTEAFF.